The 24 T cell receptor beta chains presented below share a single source sample, sequenced in a study of T cell responses to AZD1222 COVID-19 vaccine. Profiling relied on immunoSEQ multiplex PCR, and the TCRdb table lists in-frame clones only, not all of them. The data show 130,000 or so clones, 90% seen once. Here the sequenced sample was peripheral blood, taken on day 0 of AZD1222 vaccination. Receptor source: an adult in good health.

V and J are TRBV19 and TRBJ2-2; TRBD1 might be the D (6 bases). The CDR3 runs 17 residues. In germline, CDR1 is LNHDA, CDR2 SQIVND (reference sequence). V was trimmed by 3 bases and J by 6 bases, leaving 20 bases between them. This CDR3 is CASSIQQGLWYAGELFF. In DNA form, the CDR3 reads TGTGCCAGTAGTATCCAACAGGGTTTATGGTACGCCGGGGAGCTGTTTTTT.

J is TRBJ2-2 and V is TRBV7-6; tentative D call: TRBD1 (6 bases). The V gene's germline CDR1 is SGHVS and CDR2 FNYEAQ. Deletions cut 4 bases from V and 2 bases from J, with 11 bases between. The CDR3 runs 15 residues. CDR3 sequence (DNA): TGTGCCAGCAGCTCCCCCGGGACAAACACCGGGGAGCTGTTTTTT. It encodes CASSSPGTNTGELFF.

This sequence joins TRBV6-6 and TRBJ2-1, with 7 bases identical to TRBD2. CDR3 length equals 16 residues. Germline CDR1 is MNHNY and CDR2 is SVGAGI (reference sequence). V shed 0 bases, J shed 8 bases, and the junction held 10 bases outside the gene matches. CDR3 amino acids: CASSYSRRLAGDEQFF. The CDR3 DNA sequence: TGTGCCAGCAGTTACTCTAGGCGACTAGCTGGGGATGAGCAGTTCTTC.

The gene calls are TRBV6-5 and TRBJ1-2; no reliable D call. Germline CDR1 and CDR2: MNHEY and SVGAGI. The CDR3 is 14 amino acids. Trimming took off 8 bases at V and 2 bases at J, with 15 bases between the two ends. The CDR3 region has the DNA TGTGCCAGCTCCGGTTCCTTTATCAACTATGGCTACACCTTC. This codes for CASSGSFINYGYTF.

The chain couples TRBV5-3 to TRBJ1-3; D is uncertain. TRBV5-3 is filed as an ORF, its function uncertain. Trimming removed 9 bases at V and 3 bases at J, with 10 bases between. This CDR3 is 12 amino acids long. The DNA of the CDR3 is TGTGCCACCCGGGATGGTGGAAACACCATATATTTT. Translating it yields CATRDGGNTIYF.

The V call is TRBV30, the J call TRBJ2-7; unclear D gene. The CDR3 contains 12 residues. Germline V gene sequence: CDR1 GTSNPN, CDR2 SVGIG (reference sequence). Trimming pared 2 bases from V and 3 bases from J, leaving 8 bases between. CDR3 coding DNA: TGTGCCTGGAGTTTAGGGAACTACGAGCAGTACTTC. Translating gives CAWSLGNYEQYF.

The V call is TRBV4-1, the J call TRBJ1-6; D uncertain. V lost 4 bases and J 10 bases, leaving 11 bases between the germline ends. The CDR3 loop spans 13 amino acids. Germline lookup yields CDR1 MGHRA and CDR2 YSYEKL. Here the CDR3 reads CASSPNGESPLHF. CDR3 in DNA: TGCGCCAGCAGCCCCAACGGGGAGTCACCCCTCCACTTT.

The rearrangement uses TRBV5-1 and TRBJ1-2, with D perhaps TRBD1 (6 bases). V was pared by 4 bases and J by 7 bases, with 17 bases between. From germline, CDR1 is SGHRS and CDR2 YFSETQ. The CDR3 covers 14 residues. The CDR3 spells CASSPRGAEGGYTF. Written as DNA, the CDR3 is TGCGCCAGCAGCCCGAGGGGGGCGGAAGGTGGCTACACCTTC.

This chain links TRBV27 with TRBJ2-7, with 12 nucleotides matching TRBD2. The CDR3 loop spans 16 amino acids. Germline lookup yields CDR1 MNHEY and CDR2 SMNVEV (reference sequence). The J segment lost 7 bases and the V segment lost 2 bases, leaving 9 bases of the junction unmatched. CDR3 nucleotide sequence: TGTGCCAGCAGTTTAGTGCTAGCGGGGGGGCCTAGGGAGCAGTACTTC. Its translation is CASSLVLAGGPREQYF.

The CDR3 loop reads CASSPRTGSNYGYTF. In DNA, the CDR3 is TGTGCCAGCAGTCCTCGGACAGGGAGTAACTATGGCTACACCTTC. The chain is built from TRBV27 and TRBJ1-2, with 8 bases aligning to TRBD1. After removal of 5 bases from V and 1 base from J, the junction contained 6 bases not matched to a gene. The CDR3 runs to 15 residues. Germline CDR1 MNHEY, CDR2 SMNVEV (reference sequence).

The chain couples TRBV5-8 to TRBJ2-7; 9 nucleotides align to TRBD1. CDR3 length: 15 amino acids. Germline CDR1 and CDR2: SGHTS and YDEGEE. The ends lost 2 bases at V and 3 bases at J; junction bases unmatched: 6. CDR3 residues: CASSLQGAVIYEQYF. The CDR3 nucleotides read TGTGCCAGCAGCTTACAGGGGGCGGTAATCTACGAGCAGTACTTC.

This clone has only one observation. The chain is built from TRBV28 and TRBJ1-4, with a possible D match to TRBD1 (5 bases). Germline lookup yields CDR1 MDHEN and CDR2 SYDVKM. V dropped 2 bases and J dropped 7 bases, with 14 bases sitting between them. This CDR3 spans 15 amino acids. Written as DNA, the CDR3 is TGTGCCAGCAGTTTAGGGGGAGAGGGTGGTGAAAAACTGTTTTTT. Residues: CASSLGGEGGEKLFF.

DNA for the CDR3: TGTGCCAGTAGTGGCCGGACAGGGGGCCGGGTTCAGCCCCAGCATTTT. Protein: CASSGRTGGRVQPQHF. V gene TRBV19 combines with J gene TRBJ1-5; 11 nucleotides line up with TRBD1. This CDR3 has 16 residues. Germline V gives CDR1 LNHDA, CDR2 SQIVND (reference sequence). Trimming cost V 5 bases and J 6 bases; bases outside gene matches: 9.

J is TRBJ2-7 and V is TRBV3-1 (or the pseudogene TRBV3-2); the D gene is possibly TRBD1 (5 bases). Germline V gene lookup returns CDR1 LGHDT and CDR2 YNNKEL (reference sequence). The CDR3 extends over 12 amino acids. The V and J ends lost 5 bases and 3 bases respectively, with 8 bases between them. The CDR3 loop is CASSGALYEQYF. In nucleotides, the CDR3 is TGTGCCAGCAGCGGGGCCCTCTACGAGCAGTACTTC.

The chain combines TRBV6-1 with TRBJ1-1; D possibly corresponds to TRBD1 (5 bases). CDR3 size: 16 residues. V was shortened by 4 bases and J by 1 base, with 16 bases between the two germline ends. Germline lookup yields CDR1 MNHNS and CDR2 SASEGT. The CDR3 coding sequence is TGTGCCAGCAGTGCGTCAATCCCGGGGGGGAACACTGAAGCTTTCTTT. It translates to CASSASIPGGNTEAFF.

The chain has TRBV6-5 and TRBJ1-4, with D possibly TRBD1 on 6 matching bases. This CDR3 comprises 14 residues. Looked up from germline, CDR1 is MNHEY and CDR2 is SVGAGI. The germline V and J ends were trimmed by 6 bases and 7 bases, with 15 bases remaining between them. CDR3 loop: CASRATGSVEKLFF. CDR3 coding DNA: TGTGCCAGCAGGGCCACAGGGTCGGTTGAAAAACTGTTTTTT.

The genes are TRBV27 and TRBJ1-5, with TRBD1 as a possible D gene (6 bases). The CDR3 is 16 residues long. The V end was cut by 0 bases, the J end by 6 bases, with 15 bases between. The V gene's germline CDR1 is MNHEY and CDR2 SMNVEV (reference sequence). CDR3 residues: CASSLSLQGGSQPQHF. The CDR3 bases are TGTGCCAGCAGTTTATCGTTACAGGGAGGTAGTCAGCCCCAGCATTTT.

The chain couples TRBV19 to TRBJ2-1; no clear D. The V and J ends lost 0 bases and 9 bases respectively, with 12 bases between them. Germline loops: CDR1 LNHDA, CDR2 SQIVND (reference sequence). The CDR3 spans 14 residues. This CDR3 reads CASSIDSPGGEQFF. CDR3 in DNA: TGTGCCAGTAGTATAGATTCCCCAGGCGGTGAGCAGTTCTTC. The full variable domain, rest sourced from reference TRBV19 and TRBJ2-1, is DGGITQSPKYLFRKEGQNVTLSCEQNLNHDAMYWYRQDPGQGLRLIYYSQIVNDFQKGDIAEGYSVSREKKESFPLTVTSAQKNPTAFYLCASSIDSPGGEQFFGPGTRLTVL.

The V gene is TRBV2, the J gene TRBJ1-1; D is possibly TRBD1 (6 bases). The CDR3 is 13 amino acids. Between the trimmed V and J ends, which lost 0 bases and 4 bases, there was a span of 6 bases. Germline values: CDR1 SNHLY, CDR2 FYNNEI. Here the CDR3 DNA reads TGTGCCAGCAGTGAAGCGGGGGCCACTGAAGCTTTCTTT. This sequence encodes CASSEAGATEAFF.

This clone was seen a few times. The genes are TRBV5-1 and TRBJ1-1, with 10 bases matching TRBD1. V trimming: 4 bases; J trimming: 5 bases; junction bases outside the gene matches: 11. Germline V gene lookup returns CDR1 SGHRS and CDR2 YFSETQ. This CDR3 region has 16 residues. The CDR3 region has the DNA TGCGCCAGCAGCCCCCTTGGGGGACAGGGGTTGACTGAAGCTTTCTTT. Translated, it gives CASSPLGGQGLTEAFF.

This clone was counted once. The rearrangement joins TRBV19 to TRBJ2-1; D is perhaps TRBD1 (5 bases). There are 16 residues in the CDR3. From germline, CDR1 is LNHDA and CDR2 SQIVND (reference sequence). The V end was cut by 5 bases, the J end by 4 bases, with 18 bases between. CDR3 protein: CASSLGDRAMYNEQFF. The CDR3 DNA is TGTGCCAGTAGTCTTGGAGACAGAGCCATGTACAATGAGCAGTTCTTC.

The CDR3 sequence: CASDRTAVHQPQHF. The CDR3, as DNA: TGTGCCAGCGACCGGACAGCGGTCCATCAGCCCCAGCATTTT. The chain joins TRBV7-2 to TRBJ1-5; D may be TRBD1 (6 bases). Germline V CDR1 and CDR2: SGHTA, FQGNSA. Trimming stripped 8 bases from V and 5 bases from J, with 16 bases between. This CDR3 comprises 14 residues. The full variable domain, completed using reference TRBV7-2 and TRBJ1-5, is GAGVSQSPSNKVTEKGKDVELRCDPISGHTALYWYRQSLGQGLEFLIYFQGNSAPDKSGLPSDRFSAERTGGSVSTLTIQRTQQEDSAVYLCASDRTAVHQPQHFGDGTRLSIL.

This chain connects TRBV14 to TRBJ1-3; D gene unclear. Germline values: CDR1 SGHDN, CDR2 FVKESK. Trimming took off 5 bases at V and 8 bases at J, with 16 bases between the two ends. The CDR3 consists of 14 residues. CDR3 DNA: TGTGCCAGCAGCTCTGCGGGGTTTGAGTACACCATATATTTT. This translates into CASSSAGFEYTIYF.

The CDR3 reads CASSLEGDRADTQYF. CDR3 sequence (DNA): TGTGCCAGCAGCTTGGAGGGGGACAGGGCAGATACGCAGTATTTT. The J gene is TRBJ2-3, the V gene TRBV5-4; 9 bases agree with TRBD1. CDR1 and CDR2 from the germline V gene are SGHNT and YYREEE (reference sequence). V was pared by 0 bases and J by 4 bases, with 3 bases of the junction left unmatched. This CDR3 region has 15 residues.